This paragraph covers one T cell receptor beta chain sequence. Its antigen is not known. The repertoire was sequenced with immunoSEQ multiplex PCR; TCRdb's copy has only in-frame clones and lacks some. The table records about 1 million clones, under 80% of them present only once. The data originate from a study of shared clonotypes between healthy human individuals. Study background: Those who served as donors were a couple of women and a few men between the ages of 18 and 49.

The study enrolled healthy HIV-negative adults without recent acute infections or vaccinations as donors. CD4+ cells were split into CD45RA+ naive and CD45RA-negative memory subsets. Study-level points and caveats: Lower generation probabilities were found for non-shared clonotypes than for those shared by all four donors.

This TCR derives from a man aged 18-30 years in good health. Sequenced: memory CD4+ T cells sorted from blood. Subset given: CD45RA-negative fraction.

The CDR3 coding sequence is TGTGCCAGCAGGCGGCAGGAGACCAACACTGAAGCTTTCTTT. As protein: CASRRQETNTEAFF. The chain joins TRBV6-1 to TRBJ1-1; D uncertain. Trimming stripped 6 bases from V and 2 bases from J, with 13 bases between. The V gene's germline CDR1 is MNHNS and CDR2 SASEGT. The CDR3 contains 14 residues.